These T cell receptor beta chains were read from a single sample in a study of identical twins. TCRdb processed the 5' RACE reads anew with MiXCR; each CDR3 protein has one entry. The table has fewer than 450,000 distinct CDR3 sequences, 7% to 9.5% seen once. Sequenced input: naive T cells sorted from blood. The source of these receptors is a woman aged 45-65 years in good health. CDR3s include the opening cysteine and the closing phenylalanine or tryptophan. D genes are given only for firm matches. The size of a clone is reported for some rows only, either as once, few or many, or as a class for expanded clones.

clone_size	d_call	j_call	v_call	cdr3_aa	cdr3_nt
-	-	TRBJ1-1	TRBV11-2	CASSLVWTDTEAFF	TGTGCCAGCAGCTTAGTCTGGACAGACACTGAAGCTTTCTTT
few	-	TRBJ2-3	TRBV5-6	CASSLVGTTDTQYF	TGTGCCAGCAGCTTGGTGGGCACCACAGATACGCAGTATTTT
many	-	TRBJ1-3	TRBV11-2	CASSSTGREDTIYF	TGTGCCAGCAGCTCAACGGGAAGGGAGGACACCATATATTTT
few	TRBD1	TRBJ1-1	TRBV5-4	CASRPGTGGIKTEAFF	TGTGCCAGCAGACCCGGGACAGGGGGCATAAAAACTGAAGCTTTCTTT
many	-	TRBJ1-2	TRBV4-1	CASSQGQRYGYTF	TGCGCCAGCAGCCAAGGACAGCGCTATGGCTACACCTTC
-	-	TRBJ1-6	TRBV20-1	CSADPVVGRVSPLHF	TGCAGTGCCGACCCGGTGGTGGGAAGGGTTTCACCCCTCCACTTT
-	TRBD2	TRBJ2-1	TRBV12-3/TRBV12-4	CASSLGSSGIAYEQFF	TGTGCCAGCAGTTTAGGCAGTAGCGGGATTGCGTATGAGCAGTTCTTC
-	TRBD2	TRBJ2-5	TRBV5-4	CASWVAGAGETQYF	TGTGCTAGCTGGGTGGCGGGAGCGGGGGAGACCCAGTACTTC
few	-	TRBJ1-1	TRBV12-3/TRBV12-4	CASRKRGTEAFF	TGTGCCAGCAGAAAAAGGGGTACTGAAGCTTTCTTT
-	-	TRBJ1-1	TRBV12-3/TRBV12-4	CASSTLRGPGTEAFF	TGTGCCAGCAGTACACTCAGGGGACCCGGAACTGAAGCTTTCTTT
-	-	TRBJ2-5	TRBV19	CASSMGGLWETQYF	TGTGCCAGTAGTATGGGTGGGCTCTGGGAGACCCAGTACTTC
-	-	TRBJ2-3	TRBV7-6	CASSLFTASGTDTQYF	TGTGCCAGCAGCTTATTTACGGCTAGCGGCACAGATACGCAGTATTTT
many	-	TRBJ1-2	TRBV25-1	CASTGQNYGYTF	TGTGCCAGCACGGGCCAGAACTATGGCTACACCTTC
-	-	TRBJ2-1	TRBV13	CASSLSGTGLYNEQFF	TGTGCCAGCAGCTTATCCGGGACGGGCCTCTACAATGAGCAGTTCTTC
few	TRBD1	TRBJ1-2	TRBV11-2	CASSADRGNYGYTF	TGTGCCAGCAGCGCGGACAGGGGCAACTATGGCTACACCTTC
few	-	TRBJ2-7	TRBV7-2	CASSSTDYRYEQYF	TGTGCTAGCAGCTCTACGGACTATCGCTACGAGCAGTACTTC
many	-	TRBJ2-7	TRBV4-2	CASSPLGGSGYEQYF	TGTGCCAGCAGCCCCCTTGGGGGTAGCGGCTACGAGCAGTACTTC
many	-	TRBJ2-4	TRBV7-9	CASSLPPGGDIQYF	TGTGCCAGCAGCTTGCCCCCAGGGGGGGACATTCAGTACTTC
many	-	TRBJ2-7	TRBV27	CATTPRGRVYEQYF	TGTGCCACCACGCCCCGGGGACGGGTTTACGAGCAGTACTTC
-	-	TRBJ2-1	TRBV9	CASSAQGSGSYNEQFF	TGTGCCAGCAGCGCCCAGGGGAGCGGTTCCTACAATGAGCAGTTCTTC